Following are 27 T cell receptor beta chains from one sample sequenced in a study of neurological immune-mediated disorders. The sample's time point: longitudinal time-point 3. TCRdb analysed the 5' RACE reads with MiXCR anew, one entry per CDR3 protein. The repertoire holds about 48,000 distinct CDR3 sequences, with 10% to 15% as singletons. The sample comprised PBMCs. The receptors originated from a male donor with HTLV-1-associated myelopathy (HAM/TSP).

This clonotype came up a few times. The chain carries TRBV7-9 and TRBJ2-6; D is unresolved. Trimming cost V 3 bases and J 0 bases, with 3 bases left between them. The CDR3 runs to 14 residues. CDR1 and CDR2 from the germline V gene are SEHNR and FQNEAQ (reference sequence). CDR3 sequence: CASSFISGANVLTF. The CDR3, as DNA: TGTGCCAGCAGCTTCATCTCTGGGGCCAACGTCCTGACTTTC.

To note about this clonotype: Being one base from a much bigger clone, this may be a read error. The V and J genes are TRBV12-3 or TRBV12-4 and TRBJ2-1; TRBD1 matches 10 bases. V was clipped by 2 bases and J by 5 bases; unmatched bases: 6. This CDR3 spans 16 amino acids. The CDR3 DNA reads TGTGCCAGCAGTTTACCCGGGACAGGGGCCCACAATGAGCAGTTCTTC. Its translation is CASSLPGTGAHNEQFF.

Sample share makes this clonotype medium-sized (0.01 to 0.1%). The CDR3 loop reads CSVGGTGTGFSANEKLFF. The CDR3 region has the DNA TGCAGCGTTGGGGGCACCGGGACAGGGTTCTCCGCTAATGAAAAACTGTTTTTT. This chain links TRBV29-1 with TRBJ1-4; TRBD1 agrees at 9 bases. Germline values: CDR1 SQVTM, CDR2 ANQGSEA. The length of the CDR3 is 18 residues. Trimming took 4 bases from V and 3 from J; bases not matched to a gene: 15.

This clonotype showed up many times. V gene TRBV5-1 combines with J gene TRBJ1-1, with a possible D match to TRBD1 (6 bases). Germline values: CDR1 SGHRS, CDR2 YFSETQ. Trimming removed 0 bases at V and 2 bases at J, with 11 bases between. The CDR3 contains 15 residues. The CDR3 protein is CASSLAGVGNTEAFF. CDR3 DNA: TGCGCCAGCAGCTTGGCAGGGGTGGGTAACACTGAAGCTTTCTTT.

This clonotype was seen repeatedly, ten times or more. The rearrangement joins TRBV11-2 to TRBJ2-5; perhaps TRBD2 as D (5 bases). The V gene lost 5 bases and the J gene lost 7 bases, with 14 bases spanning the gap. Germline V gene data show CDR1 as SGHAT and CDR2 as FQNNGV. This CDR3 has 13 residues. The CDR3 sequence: CASSPGRGRTQYF. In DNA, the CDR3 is TGTGCCAGCAGCCCAGGCCGGGGTCGGACCCAGTACTTC.

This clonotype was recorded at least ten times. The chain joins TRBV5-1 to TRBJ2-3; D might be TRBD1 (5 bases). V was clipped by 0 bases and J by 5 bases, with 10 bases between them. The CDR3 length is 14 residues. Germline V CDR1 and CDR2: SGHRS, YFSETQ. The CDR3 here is CASSLGGQGDTQYF. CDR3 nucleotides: TGCGCCAGCAGCTTGGGGGGCCAGGGAGATACGCAGTATTTT.

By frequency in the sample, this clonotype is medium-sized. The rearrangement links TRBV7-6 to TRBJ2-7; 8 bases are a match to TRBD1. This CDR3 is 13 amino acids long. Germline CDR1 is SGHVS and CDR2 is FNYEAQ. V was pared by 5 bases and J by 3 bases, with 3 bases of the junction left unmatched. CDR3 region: CASSPTGGYEQYF. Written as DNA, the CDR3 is TGTGCCAGCAGCCCAACAGGGGGCTACGAGCAGTACTTC.

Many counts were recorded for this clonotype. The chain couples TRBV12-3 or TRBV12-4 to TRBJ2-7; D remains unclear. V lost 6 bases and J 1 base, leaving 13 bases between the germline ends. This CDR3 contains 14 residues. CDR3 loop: CASRPQTTSYEQYF. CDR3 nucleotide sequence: TGTGCCAGCAGACCTCAGACGACATCCTACGAGCAGTACTTC.

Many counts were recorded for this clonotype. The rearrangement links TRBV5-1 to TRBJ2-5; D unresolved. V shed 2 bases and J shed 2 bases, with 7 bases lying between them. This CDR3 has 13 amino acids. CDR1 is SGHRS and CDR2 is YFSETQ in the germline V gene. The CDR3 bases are TGCGCCAGCAGCTTTTCTCCTCAAGAGACCCAGTACTTC. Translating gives CASSFSPQETQYF.

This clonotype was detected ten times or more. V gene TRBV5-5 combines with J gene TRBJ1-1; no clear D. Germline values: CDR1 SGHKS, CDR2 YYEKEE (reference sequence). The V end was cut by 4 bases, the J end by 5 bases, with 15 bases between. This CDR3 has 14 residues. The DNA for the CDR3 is TGTGCCAGCAGCCTGACAATTGGAGGGACTGAAGCTTTCTTT. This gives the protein CASSLTIGGTEAFF. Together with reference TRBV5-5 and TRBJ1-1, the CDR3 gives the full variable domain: DAGVTQSPTHLIKTRGQQVTLRCSPISGHKSVSWYQQVLGQGPQFIFQYYEKEERGRGNFPDRFSARQFPNYSSELNVNALLLGDSALYLCASSLTIGGTEAFFGQGTRLTVV.

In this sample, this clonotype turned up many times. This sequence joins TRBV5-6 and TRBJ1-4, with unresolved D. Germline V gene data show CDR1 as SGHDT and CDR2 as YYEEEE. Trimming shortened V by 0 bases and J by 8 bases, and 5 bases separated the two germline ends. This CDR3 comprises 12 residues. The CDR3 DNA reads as TGTGCCAGCAGCTTGGCCGGCGAAAAACTGTTTTTT. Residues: CASSLAGEKLFF.

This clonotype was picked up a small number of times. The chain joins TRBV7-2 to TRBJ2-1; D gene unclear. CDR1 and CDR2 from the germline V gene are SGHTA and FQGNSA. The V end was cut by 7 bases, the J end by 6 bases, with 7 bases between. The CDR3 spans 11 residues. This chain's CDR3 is CASTPFNEQFF. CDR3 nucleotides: TGTGCCAGCACTCCATTCAATGAGCAGTTCTTC.

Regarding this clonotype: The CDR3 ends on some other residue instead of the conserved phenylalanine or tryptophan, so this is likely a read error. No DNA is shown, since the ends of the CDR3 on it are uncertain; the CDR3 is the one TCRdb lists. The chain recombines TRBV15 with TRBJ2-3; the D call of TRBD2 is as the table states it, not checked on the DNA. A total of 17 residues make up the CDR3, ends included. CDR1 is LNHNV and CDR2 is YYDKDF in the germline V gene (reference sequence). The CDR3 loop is CATRTTSGGLSTDTRYV.

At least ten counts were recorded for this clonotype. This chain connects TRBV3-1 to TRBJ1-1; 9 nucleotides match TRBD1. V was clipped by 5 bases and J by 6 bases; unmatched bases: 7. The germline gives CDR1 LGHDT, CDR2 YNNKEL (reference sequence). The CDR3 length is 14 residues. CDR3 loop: CASSLQGAVSEAFF. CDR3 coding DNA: TGTGCCAGCAGCTTACAGGGGGCTGTCTCTGAAGCTTTCTTT.

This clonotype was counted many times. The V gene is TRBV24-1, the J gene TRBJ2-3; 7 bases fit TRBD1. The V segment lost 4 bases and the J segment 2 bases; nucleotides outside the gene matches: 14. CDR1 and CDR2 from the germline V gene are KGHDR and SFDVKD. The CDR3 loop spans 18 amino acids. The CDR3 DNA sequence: TGTGCCACCAGTGACCACGTGCTCCCGGGACAGAACACAGATACGCAGTATTTT. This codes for CATSDHVLPGQNTDTQYF.

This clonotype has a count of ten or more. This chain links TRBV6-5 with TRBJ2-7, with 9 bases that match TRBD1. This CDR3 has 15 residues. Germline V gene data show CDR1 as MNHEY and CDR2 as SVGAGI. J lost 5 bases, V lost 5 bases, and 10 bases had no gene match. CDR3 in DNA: TGTGCCAGCAGTACGGGACAGGGTTTTGTAGACGAGCAGTACTTC. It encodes CASSTGQGFVDEQYF.

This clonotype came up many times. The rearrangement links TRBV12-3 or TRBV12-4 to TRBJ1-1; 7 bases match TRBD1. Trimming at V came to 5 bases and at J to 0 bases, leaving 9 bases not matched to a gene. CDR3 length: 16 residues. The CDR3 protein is CASSTRWDRMNTEAFF. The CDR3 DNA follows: TGTGCCAGCAGTACCCGCTGGGACAGAATGAACACTGAAGCTTTCTTT.

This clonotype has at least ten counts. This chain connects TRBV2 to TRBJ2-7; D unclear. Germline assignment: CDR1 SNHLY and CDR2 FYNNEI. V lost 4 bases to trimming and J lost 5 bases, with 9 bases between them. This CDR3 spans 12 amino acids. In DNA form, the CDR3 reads TGTGCCAGCAGTGGGCCTGGGGACGAGCAGTACTTC. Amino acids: CASSGPGDEQYF.

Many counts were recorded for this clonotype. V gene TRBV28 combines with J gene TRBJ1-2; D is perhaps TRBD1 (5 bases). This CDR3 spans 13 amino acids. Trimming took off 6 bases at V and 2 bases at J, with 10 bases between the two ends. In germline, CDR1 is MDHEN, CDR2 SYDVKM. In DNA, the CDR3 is TGTGCCAGCAGGCCGACAGAAAACTATGGCTACACCTTC. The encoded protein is CASRPTENYGYTF.

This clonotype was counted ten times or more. The CDR3 DNA follows: TGTGCCAGCAAAAATACAGGGGGGGGCAATCAGCCCCAGCATTTT. Translation: CASKNTGGGNQPQHF. V is TRBV2 and J is TRBJ1-5; 8 bases are a match to TRBD1. After removal of 7 bases from V and 2 bases from J, the junction contained 7 bases not matched to a gene. The germline V gene encodes CDR1 SNHLY and CDR2 FYNNEI. This CDR3 comprises 15 residues.

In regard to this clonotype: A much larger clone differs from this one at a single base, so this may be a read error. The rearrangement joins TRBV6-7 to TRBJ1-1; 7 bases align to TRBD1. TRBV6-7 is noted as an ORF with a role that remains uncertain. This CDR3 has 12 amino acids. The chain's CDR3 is CAGRNRGTEAFF. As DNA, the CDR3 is TGTGCCGGCAGAAACAGGGGCACTGAAGCTTTCTTT.

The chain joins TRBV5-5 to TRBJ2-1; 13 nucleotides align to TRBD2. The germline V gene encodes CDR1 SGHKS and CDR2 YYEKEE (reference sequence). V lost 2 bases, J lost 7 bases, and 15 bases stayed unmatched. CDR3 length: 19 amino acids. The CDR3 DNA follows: TGTGCCAGCAGCTTCATGGGGACTAGCGGGGCATACATTACTAATGAGCAGTTCTTC. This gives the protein CASSFMGTSGAYITNEQFF. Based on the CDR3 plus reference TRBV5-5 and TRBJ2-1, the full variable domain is DAGVTQSPTHLIKTRGQQVTLRCSPISGHKSVSWYQQVLGQGPQFIFQYYEKEERGRGNFPDRFSARQFPNYSSELNVNALLLGDSALYLCASSFMGTSGAYITNEQFFGPGTRLTVL.

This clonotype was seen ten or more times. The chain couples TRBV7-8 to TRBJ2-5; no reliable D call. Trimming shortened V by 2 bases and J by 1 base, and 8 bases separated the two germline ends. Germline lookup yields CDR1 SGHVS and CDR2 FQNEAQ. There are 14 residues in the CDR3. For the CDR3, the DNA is TGTGCCAGCAGCTTATTTCGCAGCCAAGAGACCCAGTACTTC. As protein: CASSLFRSQETQYF.

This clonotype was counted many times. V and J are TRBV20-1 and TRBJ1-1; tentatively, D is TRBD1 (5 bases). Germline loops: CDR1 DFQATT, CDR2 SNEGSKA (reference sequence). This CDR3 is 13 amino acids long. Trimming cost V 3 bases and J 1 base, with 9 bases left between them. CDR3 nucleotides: TGCAGTGCTAGGCCGGGGCAGAACACTGAAGCTTTCTTT. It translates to CSARPGQNTEAFF.

For the CDR3, the DNA is TGCAGCGTTGAGGGGTCAGAGGGAACCCAAGAGACCCAGTACTTC. As protein: CSVEGSEGTQETQYF. The chain joins TRBV29-1 to TRBJ2-5, with D possibly TRBD2 on 5 matching bases. The germline gives CDR1 SQVTM, CDR2 ANQGSEA. The V end was cut by 3 bases, the J end by 1 base, with 15 bases between. This CDR3 is 15 amino acids long.

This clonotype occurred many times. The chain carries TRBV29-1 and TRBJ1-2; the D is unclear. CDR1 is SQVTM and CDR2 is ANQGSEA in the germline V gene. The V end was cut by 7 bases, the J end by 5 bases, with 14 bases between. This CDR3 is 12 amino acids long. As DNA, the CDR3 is TGCAGCGCCCTAGGGTCTCAATATGGCTACACCTTC. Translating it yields CSALGSQYGYTF.

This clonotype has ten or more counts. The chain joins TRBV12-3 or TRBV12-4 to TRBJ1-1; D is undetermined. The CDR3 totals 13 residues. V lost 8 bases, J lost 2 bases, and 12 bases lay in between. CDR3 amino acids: CASGASANTEAFF. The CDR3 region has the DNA TGTGCCAGCGGAGCATCGGCTAACACTGAAGCTTTCTTT.